The source of this T cell receptor beta chain is a study of graft-versus-host responses after intestinal transplantation (dated by TCRdb to the early 2020s). Study-wide context: Recipients received multivisceral, liver-intestinal, or isolated intestinal transplants. Alloreactive clones were identified by sequencing pre-transplant mixed lymphocyte reaction products and comparing these products with unstimulated pre-transplant donor and recipient T cells. All recipients received anti-thymocyte globulin induction followed by maintenance tacrolimus and steroids for roughly three years. Donor T cell macrochimerism was defined as a peak of at least 4% donor T cells among recipient peripheral blood mononuclear cells. Rather than going through the commercial service, samples from a few later patients were sequenced in-house on an Illumina MiSeq and processed with MiXCR. Graft-versus-host and host-versus-graft alloreactive T cell clones were tracked in the graft, circulation and bone marrow after intestinal transplantation using bulk TCR-beta CDR3 sequencing. A cohort of roughly 25 intestinal transplant recipients, including one retransplant, was enrolled, and a few patients lacking pretransplant specimens were excluded.

On the study overall, not on this receptor specifically: Conclusions were limited by the relatively low number and heterogeneity of intestinal transplant patients. GvH clones were found in recipient bone marrow, and some of the GvH clones appeared earlier in ileal mucosa or blood, which is consistent with an intestinal mucosal origin. Early after transplant, peak levels of circulating GvH clones were found to be associated with declines in HvG clones. Patients with donor T cell macrochimerism had high GvH to HvG T cell clonal ratios in their allografts.

As regards this clone: The specificity of this receptor is unknown. Base qualities are not at hand, and no much larger clone is one base apart.

The germline V gene (reference sequence) specifies SGHAT as CDR1 and FQDESV as CDR2. The CDR3 runs 15 residues from the cysteine to the phenylalanine. Of all the DNA, just the CDR3 is kept, 45 bases in frame from base 1. Trimming removed 3 bases from V and 2 bases from J, leaving 14 bases between the germline ends. Blood samples were collected up to 4 times in the first month after transplant and then at least monthly when available. Receptor amplification or capture employed the immunoSEQ multiplex PCR assay. Adaptive Biotechnologies carried out high-throughput TCR-beta CDR3 sequencing of genomic DNA for most patients. The source study handled its data this way. Adaptive's ImmunoSEQ software supplied the TCR sequencing data for 15 to 20 patients, while MiXCR and VDJtools were used to process a few other patients. CDR3 nucleotide sequences shared between donor and recipient were removed because the origin of such sequences could not be assigned. To count as alloreactive, a clone needed at least 2-fold expansion over unstimulated cells and a minimum CFSE-low frequency of 0.002% (template counts) or 0.001% (read counts). Mappable clones were those detected in sequenced pre-transplant spleen, lymph node, or MLR CFSE-low populations of the donor or recipient. Cumulative frequency of alloreactive clones was calculated as a percentage of all sequences weighted by copy number. Held by TCRdb, this immuneACCESS table contains in-frame sequences only and omits some clones. Under half of the omission traces to an unresolved V gene where checked; the cause of the rest is unknown. The V and J calls and clone size are taken from that table; D and trimming were inferred from the DNA. The sample data list just over 14,000 clones, and around 94% of these were observed just once. The ten biggest clones cover around 0.7% of the sample.

This chain joins TRBV11-1 to TRBJ2-7; TRBD2 is a weak D gene call, 6 bases matching. The TCR was taken from a human patient who received an intestinal transplant, so some T cells may come from the graft donor. Here the sequenced sample was PBMCs, taken 9 days after transplant. The DNA is as follows: TGTGCCAGCAGCTTTTCTCGAGGCGGGGCCTACGAGCAGTACTTC. This gives the protein CASSFSRGGAYEQYF.